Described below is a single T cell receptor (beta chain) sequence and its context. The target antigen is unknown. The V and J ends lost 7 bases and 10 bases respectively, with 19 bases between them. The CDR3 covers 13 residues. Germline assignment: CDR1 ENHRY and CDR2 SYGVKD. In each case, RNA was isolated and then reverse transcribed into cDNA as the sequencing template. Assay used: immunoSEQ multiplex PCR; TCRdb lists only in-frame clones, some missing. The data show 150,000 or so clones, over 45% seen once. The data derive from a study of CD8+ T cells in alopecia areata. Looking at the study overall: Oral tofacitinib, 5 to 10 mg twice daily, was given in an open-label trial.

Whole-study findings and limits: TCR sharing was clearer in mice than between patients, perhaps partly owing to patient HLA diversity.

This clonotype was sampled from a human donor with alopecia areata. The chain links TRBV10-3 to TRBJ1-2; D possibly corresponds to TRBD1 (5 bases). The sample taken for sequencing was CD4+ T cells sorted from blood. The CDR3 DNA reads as TGTGCCATCATGGCGGGGACGAACGGTGACTACACCTTC. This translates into CAIMAGTNGDYTF.